The 22 T cell receptor beta chains given below trace back to one sample, sequenced in a study of CD8 T cells in Susac syndrome. An amount of RNA that ranged from roughly 0.5 to 1 ug was reverse transcribed with random hexamers. TCRdb independently ran MiXCR on the immunoSEQ multiplex PCR reads; one entry per CDR3 protein. The table has around 170,000 distinct CDR3 sequences, 90% to 97% seen once. The sample comprised CD4+ T cells from PBMCs. These receptors came from a human donor with Susac syndrome.

The chain joins TRBV5-1 to TRBJ2-2; no definite D call. The germline V gene has CDR1 SGHRS and CDR2 YFSETQ. The CDR3 runs to 15 residues. V was clipped by 1 base and J by 1 base, with 8 bases between them. This CDR3 reads CASSLTALNTGELFF. Written as DNA, the CDR3 is TGCGCCAGCAGCTTGACAGCACTGAACACCGGGGAGCTGTTTTTT.

The V and J genes are TRBV6-6 and TRBJ1-1; 7 nucleotides line up with TRBD1. V lost 5 bases to trimming and J lost 0 bases; unmatched junction nucleotides: 6. This CDR3 comprises 15 residues. Germline loops: CDR1 MNHNY, CDR2 SVGAGI (reference sequence). CDR3 nucleotide sequence: TGTGCCAGCAGTCACACAGGGGCCCTGAACACTGAAGCTTTCTTT. Its protein is CASSHTGALNTEAFF.

In its sample, this clonotype was seen once. The chain employs TRBV20-1 and TRBJ2-7, with TRBD2 as a possible D gene (5 bases). The V gene lost 2 bases and the J gene lost 2 bases, with 7 bases spanning the gap. Germline V gene lookup returns CDR1 DFQATT and CDR2 SNEGSKA (reference sequence). The CDR3 is 12 residues long. The CDR3 loop is CSARPGAYEQYF. The CDR3 nucleotides read TGCAGTGCTAGACCCGGGGCCTACGAGCAGTACTTC.

The table lists this clonotype with a count of one. This chain uses TRBV5-1 with TRBJ2-6; TRBD1 matches 7 bases. Germline CDR1 reads SGHRS; CDR2 reads YFSETQ. With V trimmed by 4 bases and J by 4 bases, 8 bases remained unmatched. This CDR3 region has 16 residues. The DNA for the CDR3 is TGCGCCAGCAGCCGTGACAGGGCAGCCGGGGCCAACGTCCTGACTTTC. Protein product: CASSRDRAAGANVLTF. Supplemented by reference TRBV5-1 and TRBJ2-6, the full variable domain reads KAGVTQTPRYLIKTRGQQVTLSCSPISGHRSVSWYQQTPGQGLQFLFEYFSETQRNKGNFPGRFSGRQFSNSRSEMNVSTLELGDSALYLCASSRDRAAGANVLTFGAGSRLTVL.

This chain joins TRBV6-5 and TRBJ2-2; D remains unclear. CDR3 length equals 14 residues. The germline gives CDR1 MNHEY, CDR2 SVGAGI. V gave up 8 bases and J gave up 1 base, with 11 bases separating them. The CDR3: CASHMLGNTGELFF. The CDR3 DNA reads TGTGCCAGCCATATGCTAGGGAACACCGGGGAGCTGTTTTTT.

The V and J genes are TRBV3-1 and TRBJ2-7; D is ambiguous. Trimming shortened V by 4 bases and J by 5 bases, and 15 bases separated the two germline ends. Germline CDR1 and CDR2: LGHDT and YNNKEL (reference sequence). The length of the CDR3 is 14 residues. CDR3 DNA: TGTGCCAGCAGCCTACGGACCCAACTGAACGAGCAGTACTTC. Protein sequence: CASSLRTQLNEQYF.

The chain combines TRBV5-1 with TRBJ1-1; 7 bases match TRBD1. With V trimmed by 0 bases and J by 4 bases, 6 bases remained unmatched. Per the germline V gene, CDR1 is SGHRS and CDR2 is YFSETQ. The length of the CDR3 is 15 residues. The CDR3: CASSLGQGSSTEAFF. CDR3 DNA sequence: TGCGCCAGCAGCTTGGGACAGGGTTCAAGCACTGAAGCTTTCTTT.

The chain has TRBV4-1 and TRBJ2-1; 7 nucleotides align to TRBD2. CDR1 is MGHRA and CDR2 is YSYEKL in the germline V gene. The CDR3 runs 16 residues. V gave up 0 bases and J gave up 10 bases; unmatched junction bases: 12. The CDR3, as DNA: TGCGCCAGCAGCCAAGATAGTAGCGGGTGGTCCGGGGAGCAGTTCTTC. Protein sequence: CASSQDSSGWSGEQFF.

The rearrangement links TRBV7-9 to TRBJ1-1; weak D call: TRBD1 (5 bases). This CDR3 region has 14 residues. CDR1 and CDR2 from the germline V gene are SEHNR and FQNEAQ (reference sequence). The V end was cut by 5 bases, the J end by 4 bases, with 14 bases between. CDR3 sequence: CASSRLQVLTEAFF. The CDR3, as DNA: TGTGCCAGCAGCCGACTACAGGTCCTCACTGAAGCTTTCTTT.

This clonotype came up once. The rearrangement joins TRBV27 to TRBJ2-7, with D maybe TRBD1 (6 bases). With 3 bases removed from V and 2 bases from J, the gap between germline ends came to 14 bases. The CDR3 is 15 residues long. CDR1 is MNHEY, CDR2 SMNVEV, per germline (reference sequence). The CDR3, as DNA: TGTGCCAGCAGTTTCCGCCCCCAGGGGACCTACGAGCAGTACTTC. Protein: CASSFRPQGTYEQYF.

J is TRBJ2-7 and V is TRBV7-7; 7 nucleotides line up with TRBD1. The CDR3 runs to 13 residues. The germline V gene has CDR1 SSHAT and CDR2 FNYEAQ (reference sequence). V was pared by 4 bases and J by 6 bases, with 6 bases of the junction left unmatched. The CDR3 here is CASSSDRDGEQYF. The CDR3 DNA is TGTGCCAGCAGCTCCGACAGGGACGGCGAGCAGTACTTC.

J is TRBJ2-3 and V is TRBV4-2; either TRBD1 or TRBD2 may supply D (6 bases each). CDR1 is LGHNA, CDR2 YNFKEQ, per germline. The CDR3 spans 15 residues. V was trimmed by 0 bases and J by 4 bases, leaving 11 bases between them. The CDR3 sequence is CASSQDRGASDTQYF. The CDR3 DNA reads TGTGCCAGCAGCCAAGATAGGGGGGCCTCAGATACGCAGTATTTT.

This clonotype was seen a single time. CDR3 coding DNA: TGTGCCAGCAGCTCGACAGGGCGGGAGCAGTACTTC. It specifies CASSSTGREQYF. The gene calls are TRBV11-1 and TRBJ2-7, with 7 bases matching TRBD1. CDR1 is SGHAT, CDR2 FQDESV, per germline (reference sequence). There are 12 residues in the CDR3. The ends lost 4 bases at V and 7 bases at J; junction bases unmatched: 4.

The V call is TRBV20-1, the J call TRBJ2-3; 7 bases map to TRBD1. Per the germline V gene, CDR1 is DFQATT and CDR2 is SNEGSKA (reference sequence). The CDR3 contains 14 residues. V shed 3 bases, J shed 5 bases, and the junction held 8 bases outside the gene matches. CDR3 nucleotides: TGCAGTGCTAGTGGCGGACAGGCGGGAGATACGCAGTATTTT. It yields the protein CSASGGQAGDTQYF.

CDR3 sequence reads: CSAPLQRGGSDTQYF. In DNA form, the CDR3 reads TGCAGTGCTCCTCTTCAGCGGGGGGGGAGTGATACGCAGTATTTT. This sequence joins TRBV20-1 and TRBJ2-3; the match to TRBD2 covers 10 bases. V lost 5 bases and J lost 6; bases outside the gene matches: 11. Looked up from germline, CDR1 is DFQATT and CDR2 is SNEGSKA (reference sequence). The CDR3 length is 15 residues.

This clonotype showed up just a few times. The rearrangement joins TRBV3-1 to TRBJ1-2; D not resolved. This CDR3 has 13 amino acids. V dropped 0 bases and J dropped 5 bases, with 7 bases sitting between them. CDR1 and CDR2 from the germline V gene are LGHDT and YNNKEL (reference sequence). The CDR3 DNA reads as TGTGCCAGCAGCCAAGATTTAGGATATGGCTACACCTTC. Protein: CASSQDLGYGYTF.

This clonotype has just one count. The chain has TRBV20-1 and TRBJ1-1, with D unresolved. The V and J ends lost 3 bases and 3 bases respectively, with 11 bases between them. The CDR3 extends over 13 amino acids. The germline CDR1 and CDR2 sequences are DFQATT and SNEGSKA (reference sequence). CDR3 nucleotide sequence: TGCAGTGCTAGGTCCGGGCGATACACTGAAGCTTTCTTT. This codes for CSARSGRYTEAFF.

The J gene is TRBJ1-2, the V gene TRBV7-2, with 8 bases that match TRBD1. This CDR3 is 13 amino acids long. With 7 bases clipped from V and 5 bases from J, the junction kept 6 bases outside the gene matches. The germline gives CDR1 SGHTA, CDR2 FQGNSA. The CDR3 coding sequence is TGTGCCAGCACCCTAGACAGGGGATATGGCTACACCTTC. This translates into CASTLDRGYGYTF.

The V and J genes are TRBV6-5 and TRBJ2-1; 8 nucleotides line up with TRBD2. CDR3 length equals 13 residues. The germline CDR1 and CDR2 sequences are MNHEY and SVGAGI. V was clipped by 9 bases and J by 2 bases; unmatched bases: 3. The CDR3 sequence is CASLAGPYNEQFF. In nucleotides, the CDR3 is TGTGCCAGTTTAGCGGGGCCCTACAATGAGCAGTTCTTC.

Here the CDR3 reads CAWSVLTGTSPLHF. CDR3 in DNA: TGTGCCTGGAGTGTACTAACAGGGACTTCACCCCTCCACTTT. The rearrangement uses TRBV30 and TRBJ1-6, with D tentatively TRBD1 (6 bases). The CDR3 loop spans 14 amino acids. CDR1 and CDR2 from the germline V gene are GTSNPN and SVGIG (reference sequence). V was trimmed by 0 bases and J by 9 bases, leaving 12 bases between them.

V and J are TRBV19 and TRBJ1-6; 8 bases are a match to TRBD1. The CDR3 has 15 amino acids. J gave up 7 bases and V 4 bases, and 6 bases lay outside the gene matches. Germline V lookup: CDR1 LNHDA, CDR2 SQIVND (reference sequence). CDR3 in DNA: TGTGCCAGTAGTACGCTGGGACAGGACAATTCACCCCTCCACTTT. Translating it yields CASSTLGQDNSPLHF.

V and J are TRBV9 and TRBJ2-5, with TRBD2 identical over 10 bases. With 3 bases clipped from V and 5 bases from J, the junction kept 7 bases outside the gene matches. The germline V gene encodes CDR1 SGDLS and CDR2 YYNGEE. The CDR3 is 15 amino acids. CDR3 coding DNA: TGTGCCAGCAGCGCAAGCGGGGGGGCCGAGGAGACCCAGTACTTC. It encodes CASSASGGAEETQYF.